Below are 9 T cell receptor beta chains sequenced from a single sample in a study of breast tumors, draining lymph nodes, adjacent tissues. Breast cancer patients provided tissue from their axillary draining lymph nodes. TCRdb independently ran MiXCR on the multiplex PCR reads; one entry per CDR3 protein. This sample has tens of thousands of distinct CDR3 sequences, with approximately 19% found just once. The sequenced sample was axillary lymph node tissue. Every receptor here comes from a female donor with breast cancer. Some clones in this sample may be carry-over from other donors' samples.

Note on this clonotype: Since a much larger clone is just one base distant, this may be a read error. Since no conserved phenylalanine or tryptophan closes the CDR3, a read error is the likely cause. V and J are TRBV9 and TRBJ2-5, with a possible D match to TRBD2 (7 bases). Germline values: CDR1 SGDLS, CDR2 YYNGEE. Between the trimmed V and J ends, which lost 0 bases and 5 bases, there was a span of 14 bases. CDR3 length: 15 amino acids. CDR3 residues: CASSVGGGPGETQYV. CDR3 nucleotide sequence: TGTGCCAGCAGCGTAGGGGGGGGGCCGGGGGAGACCCAGTACGTC.

The rearrangement joins TRBV6-5 to TRBJ2-2; D is perhaps TRBD2 (5 bases). CDR1 MNHEY and CDR2 SVGAGI come from the germline V gene. V was trimmed by 7 bases and J by 7 bases, leaving 13 bases between them. The CDR3 spans 13 residues. CDR3 nucleotide sequence: TGTGCCAGCACTAGCCGATGGGGCGGGGAGCTGTTTTTT. Protein: CASTSRWGGELFF.

This clonotype was recorded at least ten times. The CDR3 reads CATSREDRGRYGYTF. The CDR3 DNA reads TGTGCCACCAGCAGAGAGGACAGGGGTCGCTATGGCTACACCTTC. The chain employs TRBV15 and TRBJ1-2; 9 positions agree with TRBD1. The CDR3 spans 15 residues. Germline trimming cut 0 bases from V and 4 bases from J; bases unmatched to any gene: 3. Germline assignment: CDR1 LNHNV and CDR2 YYDKDF (reference sequence).

This clonotype was counted ten times or more. The chain joins TRBV3-1 to TRBJ2-1, with D maybe TRBD2 (6 bases). The V and J ends lost 2 bases and 3 bases respectively, with 14 bases between them. Germline CDR1 LGHDT, CDR2 YNNKEL (reference sequence). The CDR3 covers 16 residues. The CDR3 here is CASSQRSGGNYNEQFF. The CDR3 region has the DNA TGTGCCAGCAGCCAACGTAGCGGAGGAAACTACAATGAGCAGTTCTTC.

This clonotype was seen repeatedly, ten times or more. The rearrangement links TRBV11-3 to TRBJ2-7; D is uncertain. Germline CDR1 and CDR2: SGHNT and YENEEA. This CDR3 region has 12 residues. With 2 bases removed from V and 5 bases from J, the gap between germline ends came to 7 bases. CDR3 coding DNA: TGTGCCAGCAGCTTACGTCTGGACGAGCAGTACTTC. Its protein is CASSLRLDEQYF.

The chain recombines TRBV6-1 with TRBJ2-3; possibly TRBD2 for D (5 bases). CDR3 length: 14 residues. Germline lookup yields CDR1 MNHNS and CDR2 SASEGT. V was pared by 4 bases and J by 4 bases, with 12 bases between. The CDR3 DNA reads TGTGCCAGCAGTGTGGACTGGCCGGCAGATACGCAGTATTTT. Encoded protein: CASSVDWPADTQYF.

This clonotype showed up many times. The junction differs from germline at one of its ends, possibly a read error. J is TRBJ2-7 and V is TRBV2, with TRBD2 matching 14 bases. The CDR3 has 12 amino acids. CDR1 and CDR2 (germline): SNHLY, FYNNEI. The CDR3 sequence is CASSGLAGGRDF. DNA of the CDR3: TGTGCCAGCAGTGGACTAGCGGGGGGGCGGGACTTC.

This clonotype was observed at least ten times. This chain joins TRBV6-5 and TRBJ1-3, with 9 bases identical to TRBD1. V shed 4 bases and J 1 base; nucleotides not matched to a gene: 5. Per germline, CDR1 MNHEY and CDR2 SVGAGI. The CDR3 length is 16 residues. CDR3 amino acids: CASSSDRGRSGNTIYF. CDR3 bases: TGTGCCAGCAGTTCGGACAGGGGAAGATCTGGAAACACCATATATTTT.

This clonotype has ten or more counts. The chain combines TRBV20-1 with TRBJ2-7; TRBD2 matches 10 bases. Germline V gene data show CDR1 as DFQATT and CDR2 as SNEGSKA (reference sequence). With 2 bases clipped from V and 4 bases from J, the junction kept 5 bases outside the gene matches. The CDR3 is made up of 14 amino acids. CDR3: CSARLAGAPYEQYF. The CDR3 region has the DNA TGCAGTGCTAGACTAGCGGGAGCCCCATACGAGCAGTACTTC.